Ten or more counts support the clone carrying this T cell receptor beta chain. Produced via immunoSEQ multiplex PCR; TCRdb's table is partial and in-frame only. This sample yields fewer than 150,000 clones, of which around 71% are seen a single time; 20% to 25% belongs to the top ten. This specimen comes from a study of shared clonotypes between healthy human individuals. CDR1 and CDR2 (germline): SGHTA, FQGTGA. V lost 2 bases to trimming and J lost 0 bases, with 10 bases between them. This CDR3 is built from 15 residues. This clonotype was sampled from a woman aged 25-40 years in good health. The gene calls are TRBV7-3 and TRBJ1-1; no reliable D call. The sequenced material came from memory CD8+ T cells sorted from blood. Subset of the sample: CD45RO+ cells pooled with CCR7-negative TemRA cells. CDR3 sequence reads: CASSLWPQLNTEAFF. The CDR3 DNA reads TGTGCCAGCAGCTTATGGCCCCAGTTGAACACTGAAGCTTTCTTT.